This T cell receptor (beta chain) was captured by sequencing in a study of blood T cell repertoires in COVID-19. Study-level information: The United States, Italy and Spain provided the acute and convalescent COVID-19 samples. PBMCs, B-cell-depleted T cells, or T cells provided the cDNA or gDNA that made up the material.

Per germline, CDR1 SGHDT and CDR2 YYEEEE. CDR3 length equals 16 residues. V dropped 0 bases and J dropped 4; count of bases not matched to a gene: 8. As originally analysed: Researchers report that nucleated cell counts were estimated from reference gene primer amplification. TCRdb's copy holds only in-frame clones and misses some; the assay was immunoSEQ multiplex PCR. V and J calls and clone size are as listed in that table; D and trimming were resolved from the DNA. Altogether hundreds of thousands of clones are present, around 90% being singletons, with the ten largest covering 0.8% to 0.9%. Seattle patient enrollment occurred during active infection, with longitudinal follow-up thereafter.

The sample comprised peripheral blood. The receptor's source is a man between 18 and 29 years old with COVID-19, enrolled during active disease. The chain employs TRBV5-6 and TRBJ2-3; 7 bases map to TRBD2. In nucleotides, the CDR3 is TGTGCCAGCAGCTTGGTCTCTGGGGGGGTCGCAGATACGCAGTATTTT. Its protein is CASSLVSGGVADTQYF.